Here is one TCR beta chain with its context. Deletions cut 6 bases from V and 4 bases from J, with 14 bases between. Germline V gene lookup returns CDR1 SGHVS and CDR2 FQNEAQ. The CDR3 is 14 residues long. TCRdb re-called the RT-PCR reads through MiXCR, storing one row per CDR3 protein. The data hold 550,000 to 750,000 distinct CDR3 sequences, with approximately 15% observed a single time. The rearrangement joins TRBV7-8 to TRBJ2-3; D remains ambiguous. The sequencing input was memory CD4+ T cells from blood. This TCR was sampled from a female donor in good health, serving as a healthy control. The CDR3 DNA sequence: TGTGCCAGCAGACATACGATTACATCAGATACGCAGTATTTT. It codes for CASRHTITSDTQYF.